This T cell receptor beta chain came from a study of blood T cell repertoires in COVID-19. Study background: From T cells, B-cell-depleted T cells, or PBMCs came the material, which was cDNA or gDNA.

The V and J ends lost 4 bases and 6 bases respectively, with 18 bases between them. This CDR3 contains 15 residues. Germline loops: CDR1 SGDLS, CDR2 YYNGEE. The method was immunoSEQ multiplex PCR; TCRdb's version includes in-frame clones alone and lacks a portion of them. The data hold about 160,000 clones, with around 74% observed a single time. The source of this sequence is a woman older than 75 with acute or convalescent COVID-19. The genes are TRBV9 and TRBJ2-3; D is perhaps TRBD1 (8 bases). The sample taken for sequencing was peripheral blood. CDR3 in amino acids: CASSLGQGGVDTQYF. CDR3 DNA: TGTGCCAGCAGCCTTGGACAGGGAGGGGTCGATACGCAGTATTTT.